A selection of T cell receptor beta chains follows, all from one sample in a study of blood T cells in healthy people across ages. TCRdb ran MiXCR on the 5' RACE reads and lists one entry per CDR3 protein. This sample has about a million distinct CDR3 sequences, with roughly 43% found just once. The specimen was blood. These receptors all stem from a young man in good health. Each CDR3 is given without its conserved first and last residue.

V gene: TRBV20-1
J gene: TRBJ2-1
CDR3 protein: SAGFYSTGSEQF

V gene: TRBV11-1
J gene: TRBJ1-6
CDR3 protein: ASSLSGTAPGSPLH

V gene: TRBV4-1
J gene: TRBJ1-1
CDR3 protein: ASSQDVGGGTEAF

V gene: TRBV12-3/TRBV12-4
J gene: TRBJ2-5
CDR3 protein: ASSDTGPRFETQY

V gene: TRBV20-1
J gene: TRBJ2-7
CDR3 protein: SAIKQGGRPLEQY

V gene: TRBV20-1
J gene: TRBJ2-5
CDR3 protein: SAGTPERETQY

V gene: TRBV4-1
J gene: -
CDR3 protein: ASSQGLAGARFYEQY

V gene: TRBV5-6
J gene: TRBJ1-2
CDR3 protein: ASSLDRVVYGYT

V gene: TRBV3-1
J gene: TRBJ2-2
CDR3 protein: ASSHKGSQSGELF

V gene: TRBV20-1
J gene: TRBJ2-1
CDR3 protein: SANWAAYLYNEQF

V gene: TRBV6-2/TRBV6-3
J gene: TRBJ2-1
CDR3 protein: ASSTAGLGNEQF

V gene: TRBV6-5
J gene: TRBJ1-6
CDR3 protein: ASREPRGHNSPLH

V gene: TRBV12-3/TRBV12-4
J gene: TRBJ1-5
CDR3 protein: ASSRRRDTSNQPQH

V gene: TRBV7-4
J gene: TRBJ1-2
CDR3 protein: ASSLVPPGQKRGYT

V gene: TRBV6-2/TRBV6-3
J gene: TRBJ1-5
CDR3 protein: ASSYSIASVGPQH

V gene: TRBV7-2
J gene: TRBJ2-1
CDR3 protein: ASSLERGQETQF

V gene: TRBV5-1
J gene: TRBJ1-6
CDR3 protein: ASSPPDTGNSPLH

V gene: TRBV7-2
J gene: TRBJ2-1
CDR3 protein: ASSLAVERGFNEQF

V gene: TRBV3-1
J gene: TRBJ1-5
CDR3 protein: ASSPGSRNQPQH

V gene: TRBV3-1
J gene: TRBJ2-1
CDR3 protein: ASSQDGRGLSEQF

V gene: TRBV6-4
J gene: TRBJ1-1
CDR3 protein: ASSDTDKVLF

V gene: TRBV20-1
J gene: TRBJ1-5
CDR3 protein: SAAQGIGNQPQH

V gene: TRBV15
J gene: TRBJ2-5
CDR3 protein: ATSRDRDRVKYELY

V gene: TRBV12-5
J gene: TRBJ2-7
CDR3 protein: ASGLESPQDRGLYEQY

V gene: TRBV12-3/TRBV12-4
J gene: TRBJ2-3
CDR3 protein: ASSLRAGADMQY

V gene: TRBV30
J gene: TRBJ2-4
CDR3 protein: AWSVGSNIQY

V gene: TRBV29-1
J gene: TRBJ1-3
CDR3 protein: SVRAATSGNTIY

V gene: TRBV27
J gene: TRBJ1-2
CDR3 protein: ASSPWDPNYGYT

V gene: TRBV20-1
J gene: TRBJ2-7
CDR3 protein: SASTGLTYEQY

V gene: TRBV25-1
J gene: -
CDR3 protein: ASSVSYGEYEQY

V gene: TRBV29-1
J gene: TRBJ2-3
CDR3 protein: SVGQDQGSDTQY

V gene: TRBV7-2
J gene: TRBJ2-7
CDR3 protein: ASSLGARSYEQY

V gene: TRBV29-1
J gene: TRBJ2-7
CDR3 protein: SGGGGAAGHEQY

V gene: TRBV12-3/TRBV12-4
J gene: TRBJ2-6
CDR3 protein: ASSWGQGNVLT

V gene: TRBV9
J gene: TRBJ2-5
CDR3 protein: ASSALSQGGRETQY

V gene: TRBV27
J gene: TRBJ2-1
CDR3 protein: ASSIETGTYNEQF

V gene: TRBV5-1
J gene: TRBJ2-6
CDR3 protein: ASSGLPLSGANVLT

V gene: TRBV20-1
J gene: TRBJ2-1
CDR3 protein: SARAGAIVEQF

V gene: TRBV18
J gene: TRBJ1-1
CDR3 protein: ASSARQNNLNTEAF

V gene: TRBV20-1
J gene: TRBJ1-6
CDR3 protein: SAETGRNSPLH

V gene: TRBV6-5
J gene: TRBJ2-1
CDR3 protein: ASSYSPGAGLAGVMEQF

V gene: TRBV2
J gene: TRBJ1-2
CDR3 protein: ASSDTGAYGYT

V gene: TRBV4-1
J gene: TRBJ2-5
CDR3 protein: ASSQDTLPQGSEQY

V gene: TRBV5-1
J gene: TRBJ2-3
CDR3 protein: ASRCGESISSDTQY

V gene: TRBV3-1
J gene: TRBJ1-2
CDR3 protein: ASSDAGVTGGYGYT

V gene: TRBV5-6
J gene: TRBJ2-5
CDR3 protein: ASSRGLAGATRETQY

V gene: TRBV7-9
J gene: TRBJ2-5
CDR3 protein: ASSLTETRAQY

V gene: TRBV29-1
J gene: TRBJ2-7
CDR3 protein: SVATILTYEQY

V gene: TRBV4-1
J gene: TRBJ1-5
CDR3 protein: ASSPGPTSNQPQH

V gene: TRBV7-2
J gene: -
CDR3 protein: ASSLVSGSVETQY

V gene: TRBV29-1
J gene: TRBJ2-3
CDR3 protein: SNRRGLGDTQY

V gene: TRBV11-1
J gene: TRBJ2-1
CDR3 protein: ATTTRAGNEQF